This T cell receptor beta chain originates from a study of T cell responses to AZD1222 COVID-19 vaccine. Findings of the study overall: The donors showed a predominance of white British ancestry and of females, with possible underestimation of clonal diversity.

The data were produced by immunoSEQ multiplex PCR, yet TCRdb's version contains in-frame clones alone and is incomplete. There are about 120,000 clones in the sample; approximately 85% occur only once, and 9% to 9.5% lies in the top ten. About this clone: The antigen is not known.

CDR1 GTSNPN and CDR2 SVGIG come from the germline V gene (reference sequence). The ends were cut back, 5 bases at V and 1 base at J, with 11 bases in the middle. There are 13 residues in the CDR3. The chain has TRBV30 and TRBJ1-1; D ambiguous. The sequences come from peripheral blood, collected on day 0 of AZD1222 vaccination. The TCR sequence derives from an adult in good health. CDR3 amino acids: CAWVGLTNTEAFF. In nucleotides, the CDR3 is TGTGCCTGGGTAGGGTTAACGAACACTGAAGCTTTCTTT.